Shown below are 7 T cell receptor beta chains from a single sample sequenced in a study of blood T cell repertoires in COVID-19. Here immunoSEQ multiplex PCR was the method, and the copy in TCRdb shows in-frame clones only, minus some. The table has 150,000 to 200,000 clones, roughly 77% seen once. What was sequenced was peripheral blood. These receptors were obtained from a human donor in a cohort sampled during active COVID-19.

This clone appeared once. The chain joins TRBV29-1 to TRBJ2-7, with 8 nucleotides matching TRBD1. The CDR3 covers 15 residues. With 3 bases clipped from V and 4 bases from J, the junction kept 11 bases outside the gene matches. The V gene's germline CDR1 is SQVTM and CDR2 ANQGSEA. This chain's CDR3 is CSVETGQGSRYEQYF. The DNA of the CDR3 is TGCAGCGTTGAGACTGGACAGGGCTCAAGGTACGAGCAGTACTTC.

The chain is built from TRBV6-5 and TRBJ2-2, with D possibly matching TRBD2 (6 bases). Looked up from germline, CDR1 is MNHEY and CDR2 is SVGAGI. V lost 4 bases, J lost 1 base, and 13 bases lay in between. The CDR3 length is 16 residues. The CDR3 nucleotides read TGTGCCAGCAGTTGGGATGGGGGGTTGAACACCGGGGAGCTGTTTTTT. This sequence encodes CASSWDGGLNTGELFF.

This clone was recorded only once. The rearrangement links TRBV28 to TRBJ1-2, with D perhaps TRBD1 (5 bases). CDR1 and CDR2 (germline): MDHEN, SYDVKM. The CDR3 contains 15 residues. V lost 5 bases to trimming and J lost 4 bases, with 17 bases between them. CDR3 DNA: TGTGCCAGCAGTACCCCGGGGGAAGGCCTCTATGGCTACACCTTC. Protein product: CASSTPGEGLYGYTF.

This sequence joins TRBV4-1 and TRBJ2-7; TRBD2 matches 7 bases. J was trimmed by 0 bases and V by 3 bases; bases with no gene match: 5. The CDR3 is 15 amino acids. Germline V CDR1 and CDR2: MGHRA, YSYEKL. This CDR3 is CASSQASGSSYEQYF. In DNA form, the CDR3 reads TGCGCCAGCAGCCAGGCTAGCGGCAGCTCCTACGAGCAGTACTTC.

The CDR3 DNA sequence: TGTGCCAGCTCGCCAGGCGGAGCCTCCTCTGGAAACACCATATATTTT. Translation: CASSPGGASSGNTIYF. J is TRBJ1-3 and V is TRBV18, with D unresolved. The V and J ends lost 6 bases and 0 bases respectively, with 15 bases between them. CDR1 is KGHSH, CDR2 LQKENI, per germline. This CDR3 contains 16 residues.

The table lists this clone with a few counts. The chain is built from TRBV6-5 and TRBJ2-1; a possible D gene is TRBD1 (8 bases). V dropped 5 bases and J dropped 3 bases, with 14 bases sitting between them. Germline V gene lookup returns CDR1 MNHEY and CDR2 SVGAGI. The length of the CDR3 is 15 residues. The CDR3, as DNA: TGTGCCAGCAGTCAAACAGGGGGGGGCTACAATGAGCAGTTCTTC. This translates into CASSQTGGGYNEQFF.

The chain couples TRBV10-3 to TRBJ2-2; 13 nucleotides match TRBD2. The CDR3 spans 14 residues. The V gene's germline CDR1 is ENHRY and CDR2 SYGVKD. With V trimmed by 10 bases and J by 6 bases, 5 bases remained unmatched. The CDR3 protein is CATHTSGGAGELFF. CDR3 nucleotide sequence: TGTGCCACCCACACTAGCGGGGGGGCCGGGGAGCTGTTTTTT.